The rows below give T cell receptor beta chains drawn from one sample of a study of blood T cell repertoires in COVID-19. Method: immunoSEQ multiplex PCR; TCRdb's copy keeps in-frame clones and lacks some. The table lists 200,000 to 300,000 clones, about four fifths of them singletons. The sequenced material came from peripheral blood. The receptors stem from a woman aged 80 or older with COVID-19, enrolled during active disease. The CDR3 runs from the conserved cysteine through the conserved F or W. The order of the fields is clone size, J gene, V gene, D gene, CDR3 protein, CDR3 DNA. A D gene is named only where the DNA matches it firmly. Clone size is given for some rows only: seen once, a few or many times, or a class if the clone is expanded.

size: few; J: TRBJ1-5; V: TRBV2; D: .; CDR3: CASSDQGGNQPQHF; DNA: TGTGCCAGCAGTGATCAAGGGGGCAATCAGCCCCAGCATTTT
size: .; J: TRBJ1-6; V: TRBV30; D: .; CDR3: CAWTLQGLPYNSPLHF; DNA: TGTGCCTGGACTCTACAGGGTCTACCCTATAATTCACCCCTCCACTTT
size: .; J: TRBJ2-3; V: TRBV11-3; D: .; CDR3: CASSPGGLLTDTQYF; DNA: TGTGCCAGCAGCCCAGGGGGGCTACTCACAGATACGCAGTATTTT
size: .; J: TRBJ2-7; V: TRBV18; D: TRBD1; CDR3: CASSQTGDSSYEQYF; DNA: TGTGCCAGCTCACAAACAGGGGATAGCTCCTACGAGCAGTACTTC
size: .; J: TRBJ1-2; V: TRBV5-6; D: .; CDR3: CASSSWATYGYTF; DNA: TGTGCCAGCAGCTCGTGGGCCACCTATGGCTACACCTTC
size: .; J: TRBJ2-3; V: TRBV6-4; D: .; CDR3: CASSVLAGTGTQYF; DNA: TGTGCCAGCAGTGTGCTAGCGGGGACAGGTACGCAGTATTTT
size: .; J: TRBJ1-1; V: TRBV7-9; D: .; CDR3: CASSYPPKAGGTEAFF; DNA: TGTGCCAGCAGCTACCCCCCCAAAGCCGGGGGGACTGAAGCTTTCTTT
size: .; J: TRBJ2-5; V: TRBV9; D: .; CDR3: CASTASVGGQETQYF; DNA: TGTGCCAGCACCGCCTCCGTGGGGGGTCAAGAGACCCAGTACTTC
size: .; J: TRBJ1-2; V: TRBV18; D: .; CDR3: CASSSDSGYTF; DNA: TGTGCCAGCTCATCAGACAGCGGCTACACCTTC
size: once; J: TRBJ2-1; V: TRBV3-1/TRBV3-2; D: .; CDR3: CASRGAAPAEFF; DNA: TGTGCCAGCAGGGGGGCCGCGCCAGCGGAATTCTTC
size: .; J: TRBJ1-1; V: TRBV4-2; D: .; CDR3: CASSQGAGDRTEAFF; DNA: TGTGCCAGCAGCCAAGGGGCAGGGGATAGGACTGAAGCTTTCTTT
size: few; J: TRBJ1-1; V: TRBV19; D: .; CDR3: CASTSGTPMNTEAFF; DNA: TGTGCCAGTACCTCTGGGACACCGATGAACACTGAAGCTTTCTTT
size: .; J: TRBJ1-3; V: TRBV5-1; D: TRBD1; CDR3: CASRDSPSGNTIYF; DNA: TGCGCCAGCCGGGACAGCCCATCTGGAAACACCATATATTTT
size: .; J: TRBJ1-4; V: TRBV19; D: .; CDR3: CASSTTRTTNEKLFF; DNA: TGTGCCAGTAGTACGACCAGGACAACTAATGAAAAACTGTTTTTT
size: .; J: TRBJ1-1; V: TRBV5-4; D: TRBD1; CDR3: CASRRQGMNTEAFF; DNA: TGTGCCAGCAGGCGACAGGGGATGAACACTGAAGCTTTCTTT
size: .; J: TRBJ2-2; V: TRBV6-5; D: .; CDR3: CASSPPGARTGELFF; DNA: TGTGCCAGCAGTCCCCCAGGGGCGCGAACCGGGGAGCTGTTTTTT
size: .; J: TRBJ2-1; V: TRBV2; D: TRBD2; CDR3: CASRGSLAGANEQFF; DNA: TGTGCCAGCAGGGGATCCCTAGCGGGAGCTAATGAGCAGTTCTTC
size: .; J: TRBJ2-1; V: TRBV19; D: .; CDR3: CASRSFYNEQFF; DNA: TGTGCCAGTAGATCCTTTTACAATGAGCAGTTCTTC
size: .; J: TRBJ1-4; V: TRBV19; D: .; CDR3: CASSLGTAGDEKLFF; DNA: TGTGCCAGTAGTTTGGGAACAGCCGGGGATGAAAAACTGTTTTTT
size: once; J: TRBJ2-7; V: TRBV3-1/TRBV3-2; D: .; CDR3: CASSLLGEEQYF; DNA: TGTGCCAGCAGTCTCCTAGGAGAGGAGCAGTACTTC
size: .; J: TRBJ1-1; V: TRBV4-2; D: TRBD1; CDR3: CASSLISGGTEAFF; DNA: TGTGCCAGCAGCCTTATTTCAGGGGGGACTGAAGCTTTCTTT
size: .; J: TRBJ1-1; V: TRBV19; D: TRBD1; CDR3: CASSRGQVGNTEAFF; DNA: TGTGCCAGTAGTAGGGGACAGGTGGGGAACACTGAAGCTTTCTTT
size: .; J: TRBJ1-1; V: TRBV6-5; D: .; CDR3: CASTILAGAGTEAFF; DNA: TGTGCCAGCACCATTCTGGCGGGGGCCGGGACTGAAGCTTTCTTT
size: .; J: TRBJ2-7; V: TRBV5-1; D: .; CDR3: CASSSSLTYEQYF; DNA: TGCGCCAGCAGCTCCTCACTAACCTACGAGCAGTACTTC
size: .; J: TRBJ2-5; V: TRBV6-6; D: .; CDR3: CASSLRMGRGGQETQYF; DNA: TGTGCCAGCAGTCTGCGTATGGGGCGGGGAGGACAAGAGACCCAGTACTTC
size: .; J: TRBJ1-4; V: TRBV5-1; D: .; CDR3: CASSPQTDLNEKLFF; DNA: TGCGCCAGCAGCCCTCAGACAGACTTAAATGAAAAACTGTTTTTT
size: .; J: TRBJ2-7; V: TRBV11-2; D: .; CDR3: CASSLGAGRGDEQYF; DNA: TGTGCCAGCAGCTTGGGGGCCGGCAGGGGGGACGAGCAGTACTTC
size: .; J: TRBJ2-2; V: TRBV10-2; D: .; CDR3: CASSEHRVEVGGELFF; DNA: TGCGCCAGCAGTGAGCACAGGGTCGAGGTCGGCGGGGAGCTGTTTTTT
size: .; J: TRBJ2-7; V: TRBV6-2/TRBV6-3; D: .; CDR3: CASSIRQSYSEQYF; DNA: TGTGCCAGCAGTATAAGACAGAGCTACTCCGAGCAGTACTTC
size: .; J: TRBJ2-7; V: TRBV11-2; D: .; CDR3: CASSLGGTTYEQYF; DNA: TGTGCCAGCAGCTTAGGCGGAACGACCTACGAGCAGTACTTC
size: .; J: TRBJ1-2; V: TRBV5-1; D: .; CDR3: CASSFLGEDYGYTF; DNA: TGCGCCAGCAGCTTCTTGGGGGAGGACTATGGCTACACCTTC
size: .; J: TRBJ1-3; V: TRBV15; D: .; CDR3: CATSTAGSGNTIYF; DNA: TGTGCCACCAGCACGGCGGGGTCAGGAAACACCATATATTTT
size: .; J: TRBJ1-2; V: TRBV4-2; D: TRBD1; CDR3: CASSQVPRTGGDYGYTF; DNA: TGTGCCAGCAGCCAAGTCCCTAGGACAGGAGGAGACTATGGCTACACCTTC
size: .; J: TRBJ1-2; V: TRBV5-1; D: .; CDR3: CASSLGQKREGDGYTF; DNA: TGCGCCAGCAGCTTAGGACAGAAGAGGGAAGGGGATGGCTACACCTTC
size: .; J: TRBJ1-2; V: TRBV5-1; D: TRBD1; CDR3: CASSLANEGQGANYGYTF; DNA: TGCGCCAGCAGCTTGGCCAACGAGGGACAGGGGGCTAACTATGGCTACACCTTC
size: once; J: TRBJ1-6; V: TRBV2; D: .; CDR3: CASSGKGVSPLHF; DNA: TGTGCCAGCAGTGGCAAGGGGGTTTCACCCCTCCACTTT
size: .; J: TRBJ2-5; V: TRBV5-1; D: .; CDR3: CASSFAGRRETQYF; DNA: TGCGCCAGCAGCTTCGCGGGGCGAAGAGAGACCCAGTACTTC
size: .; J: TRBJ1-1; V: TRBV30; D: TRBD1; CDR3: CAFGGDRGRTEAFF; DNA: TGTGCCTTTGGGGGCGACAGGGGAAGAACTGAAGCTTTCTTT
size: .; J: TRBJ2-3; V: TRBV9; D: .; CDR3: CASSVRLGMDTQYF; DNA: TGTGCCAGCAGCGTTCGACTAGGGATGGATACGCAGTATTTT
size: many; J: TRBJ1-2; V: TRBV19; D: TRBD1; CDR3: CASSTNNRGKHAGYTF; DNA: TGTGCCAGTAGTACAAATAACAGGGGCAAGCACGCTGGCTACACCTTC
size: .; J: TRBJ2-6; V: TRBV11-2; D: .; CDR3: CASNQQGTGANVLTF; DNA: TGTGCCAGCAACCAACAGGGAACTGGGGCCAACGTCCTGACTTTC